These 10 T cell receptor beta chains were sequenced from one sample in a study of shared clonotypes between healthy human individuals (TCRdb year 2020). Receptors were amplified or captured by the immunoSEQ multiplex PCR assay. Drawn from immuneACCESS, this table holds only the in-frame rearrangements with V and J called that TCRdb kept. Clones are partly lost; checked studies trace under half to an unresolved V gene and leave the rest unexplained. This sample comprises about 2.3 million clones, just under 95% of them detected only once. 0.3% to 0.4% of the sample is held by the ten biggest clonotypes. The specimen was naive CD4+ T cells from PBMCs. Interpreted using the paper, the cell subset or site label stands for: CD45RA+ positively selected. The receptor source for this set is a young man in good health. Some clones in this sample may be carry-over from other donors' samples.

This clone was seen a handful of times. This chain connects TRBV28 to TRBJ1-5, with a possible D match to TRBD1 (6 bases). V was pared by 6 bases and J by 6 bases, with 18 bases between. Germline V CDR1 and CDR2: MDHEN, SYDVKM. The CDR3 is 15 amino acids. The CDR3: CASRTGSIGGQPQHF. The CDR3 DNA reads TGTGCCAGCAGAACAGGGTCCATCGGCGGTCAGCCCCAGCATTTT.

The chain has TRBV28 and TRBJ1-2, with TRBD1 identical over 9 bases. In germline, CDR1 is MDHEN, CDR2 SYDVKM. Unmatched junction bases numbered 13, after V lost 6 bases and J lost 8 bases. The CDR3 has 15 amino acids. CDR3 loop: CASSVLGTGSWGYTF. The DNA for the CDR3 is TGTGCCAGCAGCGTACTTGGGACAGGGTCTTGGGGCTACACCTTC.

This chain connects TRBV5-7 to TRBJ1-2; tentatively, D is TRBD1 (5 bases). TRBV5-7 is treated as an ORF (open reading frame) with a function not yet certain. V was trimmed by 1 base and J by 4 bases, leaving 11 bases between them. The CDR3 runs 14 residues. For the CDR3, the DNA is TGTGCCAGCAGCTTGCTCGGGGACCCCTATGGCTACACCTTC. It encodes CASSLLGDPYGYTF.

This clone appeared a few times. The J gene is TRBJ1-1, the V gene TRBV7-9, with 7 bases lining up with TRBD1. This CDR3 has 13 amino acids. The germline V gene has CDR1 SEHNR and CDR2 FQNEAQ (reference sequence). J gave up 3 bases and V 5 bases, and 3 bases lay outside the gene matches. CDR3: CASSLGTDTEAFF. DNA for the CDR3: TGTGCCAGCAGCCTGGGGACAGACACTGAAGCTTTCTTT.

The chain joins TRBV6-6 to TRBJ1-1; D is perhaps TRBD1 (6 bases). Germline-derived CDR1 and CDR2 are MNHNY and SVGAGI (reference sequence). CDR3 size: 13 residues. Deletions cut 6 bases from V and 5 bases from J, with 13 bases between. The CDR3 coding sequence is TGTGCCAGCAGCTTCATACAGGGAACTGAAGCTTTCTTT. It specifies CASSFIQGTEAFF.

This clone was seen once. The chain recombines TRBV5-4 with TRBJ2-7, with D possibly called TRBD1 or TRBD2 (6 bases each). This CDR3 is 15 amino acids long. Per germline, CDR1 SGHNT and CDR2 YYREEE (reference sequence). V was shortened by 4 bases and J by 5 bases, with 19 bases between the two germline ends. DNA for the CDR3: TGTGCCAGCAGCGCGCAGTTAGTGAGGGGGGACGAGCAGTACTTC. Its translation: CASSAQLVRGDEQYF.

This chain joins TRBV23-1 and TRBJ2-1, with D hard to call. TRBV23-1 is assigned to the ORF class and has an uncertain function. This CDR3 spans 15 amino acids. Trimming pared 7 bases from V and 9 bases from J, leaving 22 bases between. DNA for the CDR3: TGCGCCAGCACGACGAACGGCCCAGGTACCCCTGAGCAGTTCTTC. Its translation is CASTTNGPGTPEQFF.

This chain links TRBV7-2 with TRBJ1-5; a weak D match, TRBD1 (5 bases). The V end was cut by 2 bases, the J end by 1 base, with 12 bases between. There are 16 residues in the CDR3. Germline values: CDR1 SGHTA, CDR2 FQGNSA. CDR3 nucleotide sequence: TGTGCCAGCAGCTTACTCGGCAGGGAGAGCAATCAGCCCCAGCATTTT. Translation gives CASSLLGRESNQPQHF.

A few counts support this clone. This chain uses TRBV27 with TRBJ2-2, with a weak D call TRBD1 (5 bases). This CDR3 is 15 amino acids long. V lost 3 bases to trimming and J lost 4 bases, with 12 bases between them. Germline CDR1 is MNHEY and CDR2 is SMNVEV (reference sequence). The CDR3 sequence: CASSLDQRGTGELFF. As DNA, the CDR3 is TGTGCCAGCAGTTTGGACCAAAGGGGCACCGGGGAGCTGTTTTTT.

CDR3: CASSEDRTNQPQHF. The CDR3 DNA reads TGTGCCAGCAGTGAAGACAGGACCAATCAGCCCCAGCATTTT. The chain combines TRBV6-1 with TRBJ1-5, with D possibly being TRBD1 (5 bases). CDR3 size: 14 residues. V dropped 1 base and J dropped 3 bases, with 7 bases sitting between them. Germline V gene data show CDR1 as MNHNS and CDR2 as SASEGT.